The 19 T cell receptor beta chains below were found in one sample sequenced in a study of blood T cells in healthy people across ages. A second PCR of roughly 7 to 11 cycles used a sample-barcoded 5' primer and a J-beta primer mix. MiXCR, applied by TCRdb to the 5' RACE reads, yields one record per CDR3 protein. This table holds hundreds of thousands of distinct CDR3 sequences, roughly 50% found once. Sequencing was done on a sample of blood. The origin of the receptors is a man aged 60 to 69 in good health.

The V call is TRBV11-2, the J call TRBJ2-1, with 8 bases that match TRBD2. With V trimmed by 2 bases and J by 0 bases, 3 bases remained unmatched. The CDR3 extends over 16 amino acids. CDR1 SGHAT and CDR2 FQNNGV come from the germline V gene. For the CDR3, the DNA is TGTGCCAGCAGCTTATGGGGGACTAGCTCCTACAATGAGCAGTTCTTC. Translated, it gives CASSLWGTSSYNEQFF.

This clonotype occurred once. This chain joins TRBV5-5 and TRBJ2-4; TRBD2 agrees at 11 bases. Germline-derived CDR1 and CDR2 are SGHKS and YYEKEE (reference sequence). The CDR3 spans 15 residues. Losses at the gene ends were 4 bases for V and 7 bases for J; bases not matched to a gene: 7. CDR3 loop: CASSLGLAGGNIQYF. In DNA form, the CDR3 reads TGTGCCAGCAGCCTGGGATTAGCGGGGGGGAACATTCAGTACTTC.

Only a few counts were recorded for this clonotype. The rearrangement uses TRBV9 and TRBJ2-1; TRBD2 matches at 10 bases. CDR1 SGDLS and CDR2 YYNGEE come from the germline V gene. V was clipped by 2 bases and J by 4 bases; unmatched bases: 3. The CDR3 runs to 15 residues. The CDR3 here is CASSVGSGGYNEQFF. The DNA of the CDR3 is TGTGCCAGCAGCGTTGGTAGCGGGGGGTACAATGAGCAGTTCTTC. Combining the CDR3 with reference TRBV9 and TRBJ2-1 gives the whole variable domain DSGVTQTPKHLITATGQRVTLRCSPRSGDLSVYWYQQSLDQGLQFLIQYYNGEERAKGNILERFSAQQFPDLHSELNLSSLELGDSALYFCASSVGSGGYNEQFFGPGTRLTVL.

This clonotype was detected a few times. The J gene is TRBJ2-7, the V gene TRBV27; D is unresolved. The CDR3 runs to 13 residues. CDR1 and CDR2 from the germline V gene are MNHEY and SMNVEV (reference sequence). Deletions cut 4 bases from V and 3 bases from J, with 10 bases between. The CDR3 DNA reads TGTGCCAGCAGTTCCCGTTGGGGCTACGAGCAGTACTTC. Amino acids: CASSSRWGYEQYF.

In its sample, this clonotype was seen a few times. The chain is built from TRBV7-2 and TRBJ1-2; no reliable D call. With 0 bases removed from V and 1 base from J, the gap between germline ends came to 6 bases. The CDR3 totals 14 residues. Germline values: CDR1 SGHTA, CDR2 FQGNSA. Here the CDR3 DNA reads TGTGCCAGCAGCTTAGCCCAGCTTAACTATGGCTACACCTTC. Translated, it gives CASSLAQLNYGYTF.

This chain uses TRBV7-2 with TRBJ1-5; D unclear. Trimming took off 1 base at V and 9 bases at J, with 10 bases between the two ends. CDR1 and CDR2 from the germline V gene are SGHTA and FQGNSA. The CDR3 spans 13 residues. In DNA form, the CDR3 reads TGTGCCAGCAGCTTAGACCCTTACGTGCCCCAGCATTTT. Translating it yields CASSLDPYVPQHF.

This chain uses TRBV12-5 with TRBJ2-5, with D unresolved. The end of the DNA is better explained by TRBJ2-7, so the J call may be wrong. CDR1 and CDR2 from the germline V gene are LGHNT and FRNRAP. This CDR3 is built from 13 residues. The DNA of the CDR3 is TGTGCTAGTGTTCCAGAGGCGAAGGGCGAGCAGTACTTC. The encoded protein is CASVPEAKGEQYF.

This clonotype was detected a few times. The chain uses TRBV20-1 and TRBJ1-1; 7 nucleotides match TRBD1. The V and J ends lost 5 bases and 0 bases, in that order; junction bases with no gene match: 15. Germline V gene lookup returns CDR1 DFQATT and CDR2 SNEGSKA (reference sequence). CDR3 size: 17 residues. The CDR3 nucleotides read TGCAGTGCTGGTACGGGTGGACAGGCGAACTTGAACACTGAAGCTTTCTTT. Residues: CSAGTGGQANLNTEAFF.

The sample holds one count of this clonotype. This chain connects TRBV11-2 to TRBJ2-4; tentatively, D is TRBD1 or TRBD2 (5 bases each). This CDR3 is 13 amino acids long. Looked up from germline, CDR1 is SGHAT and CDR2 is FQNNGV. V was trimmed by 1 base and J by 13 bases, leaving 14 bases between them. The CDR3 loop reads CASSLVQAGEQYF. CDR3 nucleotides: TGTGCCAGCAGCTTAGTACAGGCCGGGGAGCAGTACTTC.

The chain combines TRBV11-2 with TRBJ2-2; D remains ambiguous. Per germline, CDR1 SGHAT and CDR2 FQNNGV. The V end was cut by 7 bases, the J end by 3 bases, with 18 bases between. The CDR3 runs to 16 residues. The CDR3: CASTLFAGTDTGELFF. The CDR3 bases are TGTGCCAGCACCCTTTTCGCCGGAACCGACACCGGGGAGCTGTTTTTT.

In DNA, the CDR3 is TGCAGTGCTAGAGCTTTTACGGGACTAGCGGGGGGCTCCTACAATGAGCAGTTCTTC. This sequence encodes CSARAFTGLAGGSYNEQFF. The chain recombines TRBV20-1 with TRBJ2-1, with 15 bases aligning to TRBD2. Trimming cost V 1 base and J 0 bases; bases outside gene matches: 7. CDR3 size: 19 residues. The germline gives CDR1 DFQATT, CDR2 SNEGSKA (reference sequence).

This chain links TRBV19 with TRBJ2-1; 10 positions agree with TRBD2. From germline, CDR1 is LNHDA and CDR2 SQIVND (reference sequence). CDR3 length: 15 amino acids. Trimming took 6 bases from V and 7 from J; bases not matched to a gene: 9. CDR3 residues: CASRPSGGDLNEQFF. The CDR3 DNA reads TGTGCCAGTAGACCAAGCGGGGGGGATTTAAATGAGCAGTTCTTC.

The genes are TRBV3-1 and TRBJ2-3; 7 bases align to TRBD2. Germline loops: CDR1 LGHDT, CDR2 YNNKEL (reference sequence). After removal of 2 bases from V and 3 bases from J, the junction contained 2 bases not matched to a gene. The length of the CDR3 is 14 residues. The CDR3 region is CASSQSGRTDTQYF. CDR3 nucleotides: TGTGCCAGCAGCCAATCCGGGAGGACAGATACGCAGTATTTT.

This chain joins TRBV5-1 and TRBJ2-1, with 7 bases fitting TRBD1. This CDR3 has 15 amino acids. CDR1 and CDR2 from the germline V gene are SGHRS and YFSETQ. The ends lost 4 bases at V and 8 bases at J; junction bases unmatched: 12. The CDR3 DNA follows: TGCGCCAGCAGCCGGGGACAGTGCCGCCAAGATGAGCAGTTCTTC. This codes for CASSRGQCRQDEQFF.

The sample holds a few counts of this clonotype. The V and J genes are TRBV27 and TRBJ2-2; TRBD1 or TRBD2 may be the D gene (5 bases each). V lost 6 bases and J 5 bases, leaving 13 bases between the germline ends. Per the germline V gene, CDR1 is MNHEY and CDR2 is SMNVEV (reference sequence). This CDR3 region has 14 residues. CDR3 in DNA: TGTGCCAGCAGCCCCCGTGAGGGGACCGGGGAGCTGTTTTTT. Encoded protein: CASSPREGTGELFF.

A few counts support this clonotype. This chain links TRBV5-1 with TRBJ1-1; tentative D call: TRBD1 (5 bases). This CDR3 is 14 amino acids long. Trimming left V 4 bases short and J 4 bases short, with 14 bases between. Looked up from germline, CDR1 is SGHRS and CDR2 is YFSETQ. The CDR3 sequence: CASSRRVGGTEAFF. The CDR3 nucleotides read TGCGCCAGCAGCCGCAGGGTCGGAGGCACTGAAGCTTTCTTT.

The chain combines TRBV6-6 with TRBJ1-2; D uncertain. V was trimmed by 3 bases and J by 2 bases, leaving 13 bases between them. Germline lookup yields CDR1 MNHNY and CDR2 SVGAGI (reference sequence). CDR3 length: 15 amino acids. CDR3 nucleotide sequence: TGTGCCAGCAGTTATGGGGAGACCGAGAACTATGGCTACACCTTC. Translating it yields CASSYGETENYGYTF.

This clonotype was seen a handful of times. The chain joins TRBV12-3 or TRBV12-4 to TRBJ2-7, with D possibly TRBD1 on 5 matching bases. CDR3 length: 14 residues. V was trimmed by 6 bases and J by 0 bases, leaving 12 bases between them. The CDR3 nucleotides read TGTGCCAGCAGGACACAGGAGAGCTCCTACGAGCAGTACTTC. This sequence encodes CASRTQESSYEQYF.

In its sample, this clonotype was seen a few times. V is TRBV3-1 and J is TRBJ2-5; 9 nucleotides align to TRBD2. The ends lost 6 bases at V and 1 base at J; junction bases unmatched: 6. The CDR3 spans 15 residues. Per germline, CDR1 LGHDT and CDR2 YNNKEL (reference sequence). The chain's CDR3 is CASSPGLALQETQYF. Written as DNA, the CDR3 is TGTGCCAGCAGTCCCGGACTAGCGCTCCAAGAGACCCAGTACTTC.